The 14 T cell receptor beta chains reported below all come from one sample, sequenced in a study of blood T cell repertoires in COVID-19. Assay used: immunoSEQ multiplex PCR; TCRdb lists only in-frame clones, some missing. The repertoire holds about 260,000 clones, with approximately 82% as singletons. Material for sequencing was peripheral blood. Source of these receptors: an elderly woman with acute or convalescent COVID-19.

The CDR3 reads CASSTRGVYGYTF. The CDR3 nucleotides are TGTGCCAGCAGTACCAGGGGGGTCTATGGCTACACCTTC. The chain joins TRBV6-6 to TRBJ1-2; the match to TRBD1 covers 7 bases. Per the germline V gene, CDR1 is MNHNY and CDR2 is SVGAGI (reference sequence). This CDR3 has 13 amino acids. Trimming at V came to 5 bases and at J to 4 bases, leaving 4 bases not matched to a gene.

The V and J genes are TRBV10-3 and TRBJ2-1, with 8 bases matching TRBD1. Germline trimming cut 10 bases from V and 6 bases from J; bases unmatched to any gene: 8. Looked up from germline, CDR1 is ENHRY and CDR2 is SYGVKD. The CDR3 runs to 13 residues. The CDR3 sequence: CATRQGPLNEQFF. The CDR3 coding sequence is TGTGCCACCAGACAGGGGCCCCTCAATGAGCAGTTCTTC.

This clone appeared a single time. The CDR3 DNA reads TGTGCCAGCAGCCACACCTACAATGAGCAGTTCTTC. It specifies CASSHTYNEQFF. The rearrangement uses TRBV9 and TRBJ2-1; D is unresolved. The CDR3 spans 12 residues. Germline CDR1 reads SGDLS; CDR2 reads YYNGEE. V lost 4 bases to trimming and J lost 2 bases, with 4 bases between them.

This clone has more than one count but fewer than ten. The rearrangement links TRBV15 to TRBJ1-1, with D possibly being TRBD1 (6 bases). This CDR3 is built from 14 residues. The V gene lost 0 bases and the J gene lost 1 base, with 6 bases spanning the gap. The germline V gene has CDR1 LNHNV and CDR2 YYDKDF (reference sequence). The CDR3 spells CATSRDRGNTEAFF. As DNA, the CDR3 is TGTGCCACCAGCAGAGACAGGGGGAACACTGAAGCTTTCTTT.

J is TRBJ1-1 and V is TRBV5-4; D possibly corresponds to TRBD1 (5 bases). Germline CDR1 SGHNT, CDR2 YYREEE (reference sequence). The CDR3 contains 14 residues. Trimming took 0 bases from V and 7 from J, leaving 13 bases between them. The CDR3 sequence: CASSLGSRVGEAFF. Written as DNA, the CDR3 is TGTGCCAGCAGCTTGGGTAGCAGGGTCGGTGAAGCTTTCTTT.

The J gene is TRBJ2-6, the V gene TRBV5-3, with a weak D call TRBD2 (5 bases). TRBV5-3 is given ORF status, its function remaining uncertain. Between the trimmed V and J ends, which lost 3 bases and 0 bases, there was a span of 25 bases. The CDR3 runs 21 residues. CDR3 loop: CARSSRTFSLQFNSGANVLTF. For the CDR3, the DNA is TGTGCCAGAAGCTCTAGGACTTTTTCACTCCAATTTAACTCTGGGGCCAACGTCCTGACTTTC.

This sequence joins TRBV6-2 or TRBV6-3 and TRBJ2-5; D perhaps matches TRBD2 (5 bases). CDR1 and CDR2 from the germline V gene are MNHEY and SVGEGT. V lost 5 bases and J 3 bases, leaving 13 bases between the germline ends. This CDR3 contains 14 residues. The CDR3 DNA follows: TGTGCCAGCAGTCCACGACTACCTAAAGAGACCCAGTACTTC. This encodes CASSPRLPKETQYF.

V and J are TRBV5-1 and TRBJ2-1, with 12 bases identical to TRBD2. The germline V gene has CDR1 SGHRS and CDR2 YFSETQ. The CDR3 is made up of 14 amino acids. Losses at the gene ends were 4 bases for V and 7 bases for J; bases not matched to a gene: 3. This CDR3 reads CASSPGTSGNEQFF. The CDR3 DNA follows: TGCGCCAGCAGCCCTGGGACTAGCGGGAATGAGCAGTTCTTC.

V is TRBV15 and J is TRBJ1-4; D perhaps matches TRBD1 (5 bases). Germline V lookup: CDR1 LNHNV, CDR2 YYDKDF (reference sequence). This CDR3 is 12 amino acids long. V was shortened by 7 bases and J by 7 bases, with 10 bases between the two germline ends. As DNA, the CDR3 is TGTGCCACCAAGGGGAATAGTGAAAAACTGTTTTTT. Residues: CATKGNSEKLFF.

The rearrangement links TRBV27 to TRBJ2-5; TRBD1 is a possible D gene (6 bases). The V end lost 5 bases, the J end lost 4 bases, and 17 bases lay between the germline ends. The CDR3 consists of 15 residues. Germline loops: CDR1 MNHEY, CDR2 SMNVEV (reference sequence). For the CDR3, the DNA is TGTGCCAGCAGTGGGGGCAGGGGCCGGAGAGAGACCCAGTACTTC. Amino acids: CASSGGRGRRETQYF.

The genes are TRBV6-2 or TRBV6-3 and TRBJ1-2; D not certain. The germline V gene encodes CDR1 MNHEY and CDR2 SVGEGT. V was pared by 5 bases and J by 4 bases, with 8 bases between. The CDR3 loop spans 12 amino acids. The CDR3 here is CASSTPGYGYTF. CDR3 sequence (DNA): TGTGCCAGCAGTACCCCCGGCTATGGCTACACCTTC.

The chain couples TRBV5-6 to TRBJ1-2; TRBD1 agrees at 9 bases. CDR1 is SGHDT, CDR2 YYEEEE, per germline. Trimming removed 4 bases from V and 3 bases from J; junction bases left unmatched: 4. The CDR3 sequence is 14 residues long. The CDR3 sequence is CASSGDRVDYGYTF. The CDR3 DNA follows: TGTGCCAGCAGCGGGGACAGGGTGGACTATGGCTACACCTTC.

This clone was observed a few times. The chain combines TRBV5-1 with TRBJ2-7; no firm D call. V was cut by 0 bases and J by 2 bases, with 9 bases left in between. Germline V gene data show CDR1 as SGHRS and CDR2 as YFSETQ. The CDR3 has 14 residues. CDR3 nucleotide sequence: TGCGCCAGCAGCTTGGCCTACAGAGCCTACGAGCAGTACTTC. As protein: CASSLAYRAYEQYF.

V is TRBV5-8 and J is TRBJ1-2; 8 bases map to TRBD1. Germline values: CDR1 SGHTS, CDR2 YDEGEE. Trimming took 3 bases from V and 2 from J; bases not matched to a gene: 3. The CDR3 contains 14 residues. The CDR3 DNA is TGTGCCAGCAGCTACCGGGACAGGAACTATGGCTACACCTTC. Its translation: CASSYRDRNYGYTF. The full variable domain, its missing parts supplied by reference TRBV5-8 and TRBJ1-2, is EAGVTQSPTHLIKTRGQQATLRCSPISGHTSVYWYQQALGLGLQFLLWYDEGEERNRGNFPPRFSGRQFPNYSSELNVNALELEDSALYLCASSYRDRNYGYTFGSGTRLTVV.